This TCR beta chain stems from a study of shared clonotypes between healthy human individuals. Overall study results and limits: Shared across a few donors were roughly 5% of the naive CD4 clonotypes.

This clone was counted between two and nine times. Its antigen is not identified. The table came from immunoSEQ multiplex PCR; TCRdb's copy has only in-frame clones and leaves some out. The sample has about 2.3 million clones, under 95% seen once. V shed 1 base and J shed 6 bases, with 7 bases lying between them. Germline CDR1 and CDR2: SGHDT and YYEEEE. The CDR3 runs 12 residues. The chain combines TRBV5-6 with TRBJ1-2, with D unclear. The clonotype was recovered from a man younger than 30 in good health. Some clones in this sample may be carry-over from other donors' samples. The material sequenced was naive CD4+ T cells from PBMCs. The subset here: CD45RA+ positively selected. CDR3 DNA sequence: TGTGCCAGCAGCTTGTTGGCGGATGGCTACACCTTC. Amino acids: CASSLLADGYTF.